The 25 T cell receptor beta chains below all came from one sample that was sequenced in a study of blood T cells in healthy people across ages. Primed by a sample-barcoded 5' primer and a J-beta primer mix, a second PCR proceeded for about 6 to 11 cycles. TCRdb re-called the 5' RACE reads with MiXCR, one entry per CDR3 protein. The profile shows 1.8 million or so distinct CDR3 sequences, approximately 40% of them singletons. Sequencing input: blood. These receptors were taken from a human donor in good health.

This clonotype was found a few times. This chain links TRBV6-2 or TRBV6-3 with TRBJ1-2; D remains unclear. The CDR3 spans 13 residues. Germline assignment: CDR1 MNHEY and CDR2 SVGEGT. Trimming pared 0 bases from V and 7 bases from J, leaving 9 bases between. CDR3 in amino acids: CASSYSQLGGYTF. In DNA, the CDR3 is TGTGCCAGCAGTTACTCGCAATTGGGTGGCTACACCTTC.

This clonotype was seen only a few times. The CDR3 DNA sequence: TGTGCCAGCAGCCAAGAATGGGGGGCTCGGGAGACCCAGTACTTC. It codes for CASSQEWGARETQYF. The chain recombines TRBV3-1 with TRBJ2-5; D possibly uses TRBD1 or TRBD2 (6 bases each). Germline CDR1 reads LGHDT; CDR2 reads YNNKEL (reference sequence). V lost 0 bases, J lost 5 bases, and 13 bases lay in between. This CDR3 spans 15 amino acids.

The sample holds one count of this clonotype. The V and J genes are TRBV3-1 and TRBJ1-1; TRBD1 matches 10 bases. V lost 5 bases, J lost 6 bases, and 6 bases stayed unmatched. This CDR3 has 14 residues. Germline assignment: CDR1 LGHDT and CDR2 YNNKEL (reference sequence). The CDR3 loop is CASSGGGQGPEAFF. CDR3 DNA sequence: TGTGCCAGCAGCGGGGGGGGACAGGGGCCTGAAGCTTTCTTT. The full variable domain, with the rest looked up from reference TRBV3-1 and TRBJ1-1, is DTAVSQTPKYLVTQMGNDKSIKCEQNLGHDTMYWYKQDSKKFLKIMFSYNNKELIINETVPNRFSPKSPDKAHLNLHINSLELGDSAVYFCASSGGGQGPEAFFGQGTRLTVV.

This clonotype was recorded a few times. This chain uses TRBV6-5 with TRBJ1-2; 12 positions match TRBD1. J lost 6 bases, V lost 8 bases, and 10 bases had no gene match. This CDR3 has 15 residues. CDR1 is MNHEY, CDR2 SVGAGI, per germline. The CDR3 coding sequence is TGTGCCAGCGGAGGGACAGGGGGCGGAGTGCATGGCTACACCTTC. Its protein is CASGGTGGGVHGYTF.

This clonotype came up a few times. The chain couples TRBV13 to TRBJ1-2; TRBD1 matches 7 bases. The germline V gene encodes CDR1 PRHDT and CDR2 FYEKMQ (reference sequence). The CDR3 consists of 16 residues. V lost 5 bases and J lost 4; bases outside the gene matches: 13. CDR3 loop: CASSPRRTGLIYGYTF. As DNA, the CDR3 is TGTGCCAGCAGCCCTAGACGGACAGGCCTGATCTATGGCTACACCTTC.

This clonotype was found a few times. CDR3 sequence reads: CSVNSGTANEQFF. The CDR3 bases are TGCAGCGTAAACTCCGGGACCGCCAATGAGCAGTTCTTC. This chain uses TRBV29-1 with TRBJ2-1, with D perhaps given as TRBD1 or TRBD2 (5 bases each). Germline loops: CDR1 SQVTM, CDR2 ANQGSEA. The CDR3 is 13 amino acids. V was shortened by 6 bases and J by 6 bases, with 15 bases between the two germline ends.

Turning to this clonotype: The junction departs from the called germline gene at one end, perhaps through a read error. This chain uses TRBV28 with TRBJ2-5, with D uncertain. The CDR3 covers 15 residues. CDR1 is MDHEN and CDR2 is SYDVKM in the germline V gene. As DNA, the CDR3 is TGTGCCAGCAGCTCTACACCGATCCCTCAAGAAACCCAGTACTTC. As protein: CASSSTPIPQETQYF.

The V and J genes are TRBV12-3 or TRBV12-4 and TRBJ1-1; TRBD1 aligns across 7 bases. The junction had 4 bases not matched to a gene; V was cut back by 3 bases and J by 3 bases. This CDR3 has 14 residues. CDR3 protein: CASSFRQGDTEAFF. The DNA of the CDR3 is TGTGCCAGCAGTTTTCGACAGGGCGACACTGAAGCTTTCTTT.

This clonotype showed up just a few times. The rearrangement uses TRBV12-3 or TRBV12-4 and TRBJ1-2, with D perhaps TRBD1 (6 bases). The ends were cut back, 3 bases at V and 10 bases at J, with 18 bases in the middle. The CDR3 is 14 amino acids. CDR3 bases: TGTGCCAGCAGTTTCGACGGGGGGCTGTCTAACTACACCTTC. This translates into CASSFDGGLSNYTF.

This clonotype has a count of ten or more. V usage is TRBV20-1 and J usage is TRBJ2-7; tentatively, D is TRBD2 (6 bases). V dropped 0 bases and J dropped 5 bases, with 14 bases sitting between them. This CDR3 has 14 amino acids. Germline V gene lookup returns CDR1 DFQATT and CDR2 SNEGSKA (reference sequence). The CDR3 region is CSARDERGSHEQYF. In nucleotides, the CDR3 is TGCAGTGCTAGAGATGAACGGGGGAGCCACGAGCAGTACTTC.

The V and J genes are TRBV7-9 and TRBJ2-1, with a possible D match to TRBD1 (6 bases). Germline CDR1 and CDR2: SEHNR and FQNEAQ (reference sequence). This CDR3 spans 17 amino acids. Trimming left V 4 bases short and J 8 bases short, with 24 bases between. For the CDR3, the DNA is TGTGCCAGCAGCTCCCCCCCTGGACAGCACCCTATCTATGAGCAGTTCTTC. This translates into CASSSPPGQHPIYEQFF. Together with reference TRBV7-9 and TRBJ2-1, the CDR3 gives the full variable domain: DTGVSQNPRHKITKRGQNVTFRCDPISEHNRLYWYRQTLGQGPEFLTYFQNEAQLEKSRLLSDRFSAERPKGSFSTLEIQRTEQGDSAMYLCASSSPPGQHPIYEQFFGPGTRLTVL.

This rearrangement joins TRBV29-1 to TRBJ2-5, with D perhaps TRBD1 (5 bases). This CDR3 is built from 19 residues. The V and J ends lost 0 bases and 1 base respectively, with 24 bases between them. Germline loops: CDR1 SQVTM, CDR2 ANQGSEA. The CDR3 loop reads CSVEEPIYRAEDTQETQYF. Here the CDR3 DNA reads TGCAGCGTTGAAGAACCTATATATAGGGCCGAGGACACCCAAGAGACCCAGTACTTC.

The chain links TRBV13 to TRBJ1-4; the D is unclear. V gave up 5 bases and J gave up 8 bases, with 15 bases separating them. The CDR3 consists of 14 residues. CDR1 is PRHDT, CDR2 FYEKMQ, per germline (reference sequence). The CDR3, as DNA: TGTGCCAGCAGCCCCTCATTCAACTTGGAAAAACTGTTTTTT. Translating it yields CASSPSFNLEKLFF.

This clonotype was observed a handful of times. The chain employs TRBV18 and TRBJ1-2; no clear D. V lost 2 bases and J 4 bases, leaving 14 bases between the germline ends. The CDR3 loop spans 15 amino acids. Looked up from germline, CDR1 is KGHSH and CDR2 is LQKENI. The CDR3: CASSPSGDTSYGYTF. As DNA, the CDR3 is TGTGCCAGCTCACCATCCGGAGATACTAGCTATGGCTACACCTTC.

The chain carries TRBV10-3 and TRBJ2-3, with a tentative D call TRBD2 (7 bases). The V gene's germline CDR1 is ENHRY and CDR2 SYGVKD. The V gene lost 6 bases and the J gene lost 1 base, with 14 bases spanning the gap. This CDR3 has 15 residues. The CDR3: CAISSRGGGTDTQYF. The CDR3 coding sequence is TGTGCCATCAGCAGCAGGGGAGGGGGCACAGATACGCAGTATTTT.

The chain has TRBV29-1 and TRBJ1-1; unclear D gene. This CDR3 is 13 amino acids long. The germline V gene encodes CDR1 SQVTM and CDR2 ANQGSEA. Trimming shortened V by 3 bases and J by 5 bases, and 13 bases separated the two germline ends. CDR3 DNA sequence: TGCAGCGTTGAGAGCCCGGGGATAACTGAAGCTTTCTTT. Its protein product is CSVESPGITEAFF.

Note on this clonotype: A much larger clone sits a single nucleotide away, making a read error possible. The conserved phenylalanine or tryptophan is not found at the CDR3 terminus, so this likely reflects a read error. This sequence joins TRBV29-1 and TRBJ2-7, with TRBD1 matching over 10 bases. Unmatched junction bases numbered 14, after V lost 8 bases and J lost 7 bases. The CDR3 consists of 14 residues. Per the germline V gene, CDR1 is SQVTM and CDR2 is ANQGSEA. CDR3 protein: CSIGNGQGVREQYS. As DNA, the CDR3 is TGCAGCATTGGGAATGGACAGGGGGTACGTGAGCAGTACTCC.

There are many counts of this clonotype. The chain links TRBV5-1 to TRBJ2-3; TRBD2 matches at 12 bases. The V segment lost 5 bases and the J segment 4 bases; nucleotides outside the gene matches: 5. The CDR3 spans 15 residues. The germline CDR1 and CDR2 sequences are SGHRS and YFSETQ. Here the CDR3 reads CASSLTSGGSDTQYF. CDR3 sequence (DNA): TGCGCCAGCAGTCTGACTAGCGGGGGATCAGATACGCAGTATTTT.

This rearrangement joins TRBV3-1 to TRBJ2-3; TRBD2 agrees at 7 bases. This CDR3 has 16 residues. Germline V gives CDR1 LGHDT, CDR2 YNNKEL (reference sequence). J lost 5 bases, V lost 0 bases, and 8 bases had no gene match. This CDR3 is CASSQDYTGGRDTQYF. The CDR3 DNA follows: TGTGCCAGCAGCCAAGATTACACGGGGGGTCGAGATACGCAGTATTTT.

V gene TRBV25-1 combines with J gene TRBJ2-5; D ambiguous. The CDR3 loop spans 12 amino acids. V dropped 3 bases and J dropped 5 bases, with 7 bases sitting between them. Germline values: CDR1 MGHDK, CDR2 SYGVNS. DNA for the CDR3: TGTGCCAGCAGTGACGCGTCCGAGACCCAGTACTTC. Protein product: CASSDASETQYF.

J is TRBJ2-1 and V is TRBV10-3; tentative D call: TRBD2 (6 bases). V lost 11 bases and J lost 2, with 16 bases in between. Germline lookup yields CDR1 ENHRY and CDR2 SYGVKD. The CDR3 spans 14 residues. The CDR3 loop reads CACGAGGAYNEQFF. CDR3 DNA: TGTGCCTGCGGGGCGGGTGGGGCCTACAATGAGCAGTTCTTC.

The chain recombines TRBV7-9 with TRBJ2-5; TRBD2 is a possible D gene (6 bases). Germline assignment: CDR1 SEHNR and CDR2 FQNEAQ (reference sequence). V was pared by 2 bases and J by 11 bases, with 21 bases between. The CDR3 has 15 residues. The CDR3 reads CASSLLRAEGGEQYF. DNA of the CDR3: TGTGCCAGCAGCTTACTCCGAGCGGAGGGTGGTGAGCAGTACTTC.

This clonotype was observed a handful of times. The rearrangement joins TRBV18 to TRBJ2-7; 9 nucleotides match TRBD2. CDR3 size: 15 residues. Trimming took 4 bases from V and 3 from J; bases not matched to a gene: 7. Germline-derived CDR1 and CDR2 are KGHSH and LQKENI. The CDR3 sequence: CASSLSGGVGYEQYF. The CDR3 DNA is TGTGCCAGCTCACTTAGCGGGGGAGTCGGCTACGAGCAGTACTTC.

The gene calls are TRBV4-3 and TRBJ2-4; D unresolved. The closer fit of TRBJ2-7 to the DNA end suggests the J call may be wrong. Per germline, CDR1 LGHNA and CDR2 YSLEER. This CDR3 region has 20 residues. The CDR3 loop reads CASSQWPVRREGQVVNEQYF. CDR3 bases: TGCGCCAGCAGCCAGTGGCCGGTTAGAAGGGAAGGGCAGGTCGTTAACGAGCAGTACTTC.

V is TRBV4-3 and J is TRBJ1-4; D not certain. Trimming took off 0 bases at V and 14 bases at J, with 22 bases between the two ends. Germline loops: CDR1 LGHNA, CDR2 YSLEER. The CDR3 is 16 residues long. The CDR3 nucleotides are TGCGCCAGCAGCCAAGAGTTAGGAGCAACTCTAGGAGAGCTGTTTTTT. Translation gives CASSQELGATLGELFF.